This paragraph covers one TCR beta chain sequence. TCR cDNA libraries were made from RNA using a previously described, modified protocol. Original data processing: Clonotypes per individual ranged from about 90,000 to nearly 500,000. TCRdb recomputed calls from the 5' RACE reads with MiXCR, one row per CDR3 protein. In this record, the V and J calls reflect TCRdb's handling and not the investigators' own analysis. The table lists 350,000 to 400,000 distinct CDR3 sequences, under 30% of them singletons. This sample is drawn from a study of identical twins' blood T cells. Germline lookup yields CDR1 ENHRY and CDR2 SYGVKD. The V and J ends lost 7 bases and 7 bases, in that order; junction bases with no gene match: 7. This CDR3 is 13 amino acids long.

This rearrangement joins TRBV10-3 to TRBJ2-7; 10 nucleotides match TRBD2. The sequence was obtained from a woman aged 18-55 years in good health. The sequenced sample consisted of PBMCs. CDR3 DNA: TGTGCCATCAAAACTAGCGGGACCAGGGAGCAGTACTTC. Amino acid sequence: CAIKTSGTREQYF.